These 21 T cell receptor beta chains originate from one sample sequenced in a study of molecular identifiers for immune sequencing clone quantification. TCRdb re-called the PCR reads with MiXCR, one entry per CDR3 protein. The sample shows 80,000 to 95,000 distinct CDR3 sequences, 15% to 20% of them seen only once. What was sequenced was naive CD8+ T cells from blood, with Jurkat cell RNA spiked in. Subset meaning: FACS-sorted CD8+CD4-CCR7+CD45RA+ naive T cells. The receptors here all came from a human donor in good health. Some libraries in this study had Jurkat cell RNA spiked in.

This clonotype was counted many times. The rearrangement links TRBV7-6 to TRBJ2-2; D gene ambiguous. The germline V gene encodes CDR1 SGHVS and CDR2 FNYEAQ. V was clipped by 5 bases and J by 0 bases, with 13 bases between them. This CDR3 is 16 amino acids long. The CDR3 DNA is TGTGCCAGCAGCCCGTCCCCCAACGCGAACACCGGGGAGCTGTTTTTT. This encodes CASSPSPNANTGELFF. The whole variable domain, filled in from reference TRBV7-6 and TRBJ2-2, reads GAGVSQSPRYKVTKRGQDVALRCDPISGHVSLYWYRQALGQGPEFLTYFNYEAQQDKSGLPNDRFSAERPEGSISTLTIQRTEQRDSAMYRCASSPSPNANTGELFFGEGSRLTVL.

This clonotype was seen just once. The rearrangement links TRBV20-1 to TRBJ2-1; the match to TRBD2 covers 7 bases. The CDR3 loop spans 13 amino acids. V dropped 1 base and J dropped 9; count of bases not matched to a gene: 6. Germline CDR1 reads DFQATT; CDR2 reads SNEGSKA (reference sequence). The CDR3 spells CSARGGRASEQFF. As DNA, the CDR3 is TGCAGTGCTAGAGGGGGGAGGGCCTCTGAGCAGTTCTTC.

Concerning this clonotype: A much larger clone sits a single nucleotide away, making a read error possible. The chain joins TRBV10-1 to TRBJ2-4; 7 nucleotides agree with TRBD1. CDR1 WNHNN and CDR2 SYGVQD come from the germline V gene (reference sequence). CDR3 size: 14 residues. The CDR3 loop reads CAGSEGARRDIQYF. CDR3 sequence (DNA): TGCGCCGGCAGTGAGGGGGCCCGTCGAGACATTCAGTACTTC.

This clonotype was picked up a small number of times. The chain combines TRBV27 with TRBJ2-2, with 7 bases lining up with TRBD1. The CDR3 extends over 18 amino acids. V lost 4 bases to trimming and J lost 0 bases; unmatched junction nucleotides: 11. The germline V gene has CDR1 MNHEY and CDR2 SMNVEV (reference sequence). CDR3 amino acids: CASSYTGQTSANTGELFF. CDR3 in DNA: TGTGCCAGCAGTTATACGGGACAGACCTCCGCGAACACCGGGGAGCTGTTTTTT.

Notes on this clonotype: It is likely a read error, because the conserved phenylalanine at the end of the CDR3 is missing. This chain uses TRBV2 with TRBJ2-3; TRBD1 aligns across 7 bases. Germline CDR1 reads SNHLY; CDR2 reads FYNNEI. The CDR3 spans 16 residues. CDR3 nucleotides: TGTGCCGGCAGTGAAGGGGGCCGAGTCATAGCAGATACGCAGTATCTT. As protein: CAGSEGGRVIADTQYL.

Regarding this clonotype: This may come from a read error, since a much larger clone is one base off. The J gene is TRBJ2-3, the V gene TRBV20-1, with D hard to call. Germline CDR1 DFQATT, CDR2 SNEGSKA (reference sequence). This CDR3 spans 16 amino acids. CDR3 nucleotide sequence: TGCAGTGCTAGAGTGACGTTTTTGGTTAATCGTGACACGCAGTGTTTT. Amino acids: CSARVTFLVNRDTQCF.

Details on this clonotype: A read error may explain this, as a much larger clone is one base away. The rearrangement uses TRBV4-1 and TRBJ2-3; 11 positions agree with TRBD2. This CDR3 contains 17 residues. Germline-derived CDR1 and CDR2 are MGHRA and YSYEKL. Trimming removed 3 bases from V and 4 bases from J; junction bases left unmatched: 9. CDR3 DNA sequence: TGCGCCAGCAGCCACCCGGGACTAGCGGAGCTCGCAGATACGCAGTATTTT. Its protein is CASSHPGLAELADTQYF.

This clonotype was seen many times. This chain uses TRBV9 with TRBJ1-1, with a possible D match to TRBD1 (6 bases). V lost 0 bases and J lost 3, with 15 bases in between. The CDR3 is made up of 16 amino acids. In germline, CDR1 is SGDLS, CDR2 YYNGEE. CDR3 DNA sequence: TGTGCCAGCAGCGTAGTTGGGGGGCCGTGGGACACTGAAGCTTTCTTT. This gives the protein CASSVVGGPWDTEAFF.

The chain has TRBV6-5 and TRBJ1-5; no reliable D call. Germline loops: CDR1 MNHEY, CDR2 SVGAGI. The CDR3 has 17 amino acids. V lost 3 bases and J lost 0, with 15 bases in between. The CDR3 nucleotides are TGTGCCAGCAGTTATAGTACGGGATGGGTTAGCAATCAGCCCCAGCATTTT. Protein: CASSYSTGWVSNQPQHF.

As concerns this clonotype: At one end, the junction sequence differs from germline, possibly due to a read error. This sequence joins TRBV19 and TRBJ1-5; tentatively, D is TRBD1 (6 bases). The CDR3 is 15 amino acids. Per the germline V gene, CDR1 is LNHDA and CDR2 is SQIVND (reference sequence). CDR3 sequence: CASSIYGRSSGAQRF. DNA for the CDR3: TGTGCCAGTAGTATATATGGCAGGTCTTCAGGGGCCCAGCGTTTT.

This clonotype was recorded many times. V usage is TRBV24-1 and J usage is TRBJ2-3; possibly TRBD2 for D (6 bases). The CDR3 is made up of 13 amino acids. Trimming removed 5 bases at V and 6 bases at J, with 11 bases between. CDR1 and CDR2 (germline): KGHDR, SFDVKD. CDR3 protein: CATSGDSSDTQYF. DNA for the CDR3: TGTGCCACCAGTGGGGACTCGTCGGATACGCAGTATTTT.

This clonotype was counted many times. The chain has TRBV7-6 and TRBJ2-5; a weak D match, TRBD2 (6 bases). Trimming pared 4 bases from V and 5 bases from J, leaving 17 bases between. Germline V gene lookup returns CDR1 SGHVS and CDR2 FNYEAQ. The CDR3 is 15 residues long. Here the CDR3 DNA reads TGTGCCAGCAGCTCGACTAGTCTCTCAGAGGAGACCCAGTACTTC. It translates to CASSSTSLSEETQYF.

This clonotype showed up many times. This chain connects TRBV4-1 to TRBJ1-4; D may be TRBD1 (5 bases). Trimming pared 3 bases from V and 7 bases from J, leaving 12 bases between. Germline CDR1 reads MGHRA; CDR2 reads YSYEKL. CDR3 length: 14 amino acids. The CDR3 here is CASSQTPGGEKLFF. The CDR3 DNA reads TGCGCCAGCAGCCAGACCCCCGGGGGTGAAAAACTGTTTTTT.

J is TRBJ2-7 and V is TRBV29-1, with D unclear. Germline CDR1 reads SQVTM; CDR2 reads ANQGSEA. V gave up 6 bases and J gave up 4 bases, with 13 bases separating them. The CDR3 spans 12 residues. The CDR3 sequence is CSVASLGYEQYF. The CDR3 DNA is TGCAGCGTGGCCAGTCTTGGGTACGAGCAGTACTTC.

This clonotype was seen ten or more times. The genes are TRBV7-9 and TRBJ2-7; 10 bases align to TRBD1. Germline CDR1 reads SEHNR; CDR2 reads FQNEAQ (reference sequence). The CDR3 has 15 residues. With 4 bases clipped from V and 2 bases from J, the junction kept 5 bases outside the gene matches. CDR3 sequence: CASSSRTGGTYEQYF. As DNA, the CDR3 is TGTGCCAGCAGCTCTAGGACAGGGGGGACCTACGAGCAGTACTTC.

In regard to this clonotype: A much larger clone sits a single nucleotide away, making a read error possible. V is TRBV10-3 and J is TRBJ2-6; 8 bases line up with TRBD1. The CDR3 spans 18 residues. With V trimmed by 4 bases and J by 2 bases, 10 bases remained unmatched. The germline gives CDR1 ENHRY, CDR2 SYGVKD. The CDR3 is CAISGSTGGWTGANVLTF. The CDR3 DNA sequence: TGTGCCATCAGTGGGTCAACAGGGGGATGGACTGGGGCCAACGTCCTGACTTTC.

Concerning this clonotype: A much larger clone differs from this one at a single base, so this may be a read error. The chain is built from TRBV7-9 and TRBJ2-2, with a tentative D call TRBD2 (6 bases). The CDR3 runs to 18 residues. The V end was cut by 5 bases, the J end by 6 bases, with 25 bases between. Per germline, CDR1 SEHNR and CDR2 FQNEAQ (reference sequence). The chain's CDR3 is CASSPPVGGVLWAGELFF. The CDR3 nucleotides read TGTGCCAGCAGCCCCCCCGTCGGCGGGGTTCTGTGGGCCGGGGAGCTGTTTTTT.

This clonotype appeared many times. V is TRBV12-3 or TRBV12-4 and J is TRBJ1-1; D may be TRBD1 (6 bases). The V gene lost 6 bases and the J gene lost 0 bases, with 11 bases spanning the gap. This CDR3 spans 14 amino acids. CDR3 region: CASSFGQMNTEAFF. The CDR3 DNA is TGTGCCAGCAGCTTCGGACAGATGAACACTGAAGCTTTCTTT.

This clonotype was seen many times. The V and J genes are TRBV4-1 and TRBJ2-5; D unresolved. Trimming pared 1 base from V and 5 bases from J, leaving 5 bases between. CDR1 is MGHRA and CDR2 is YSYEKL in the germline V gene. The CDR3 has 12 residues. The CDR3 spells CASSQVRETQYF. CDR3 DNA: TGCGCCAGCAGCCAAGTGCGGGAGACCCAGTACTTC.

The table lists this clonotype with many counts. The V gene is TRBV29-1, the J gene TRBJ1-1; 10 bases line up with TRBD1. This CDR3 is 13 amino acids long. V shed 5 bases, J shed 5 bases, and the junction held 5 bases outside the gene matches. The V gene's germline CDR1 is SQVTM and CDR2 ANQGSEA. CDR3: CSVRQGAGTEAFF. The CDR3 bases are TGCAGCGTTCGACAGGGGGCCGGGACTGAAGCTTTCTTT.

This clonotype was observed many times. The chain has TRBV14 and TRBJ2-7, with 7 nucleotides matching TRBD2. This CDR3 is built from 18 residues. The V gene end was trimmed by 4 bases and the J gene end by 4 bases; junction bases not matched to a gene: 19. Germline-derived CDR1 and CDR2 are SGHDN and FVKESK. CDR3 sequence: CASSPKGIAGPAIYEQYF. In DNA form, the CDR3 reads TGTGCCAGCAGCCCCAAGGGGATAGCGGGCCCGGCAATATACGAGCAGTACTTC.